The rows below give T cell receptor beta chains drawn from one sample of a study of T cells in Graves' hyperthyroidism and ophthalmopathy. TCRdb re-called the multiplex PCR reads through MiXCR, storing one row per CDR3 protein. Among hundreds of thousands of distinct CDR3 sequences listed, 15% to 20% were seen once. Sequencing was performed on blood. These receptors originate from a man between 40 and 49 years old with Graves' ophthalmopathy. The CDR3 runs from the conserved cysteine through the conserved F or W. D genes are given only for firm matches. Size is omitted from some rows. Given values are once, few, many or a class for expanded clones.

d_call | clone_size | j_call | v_call | cdr3_nt | cdr3_aa
NA | NA | TRBJ1-2 | TRBV28 | TGTGCCAGCACGGCATATATGAGGGCGTCCTATGGCTACACCTTC | CASTAYMRASYGYTF
NA | many | TRBJ2-3 | TRBV5-1 | TGCGCCAGCAGCTTATGGTCTAACACAGATACGCAGTATTTT | CASSLWSNTDTQYF
NA | few | TRBJ1-1 | TRBV19 | TGTGCCAGCAGCTGGAGCCTCGAAGCTTTCTTT | CASSWSLEAFF
NA | few | TRBJ2-3 | TRBV6-1 | TGTGCCAGCAGTGTGAAACTTGGGGTAGCCTTAGATACGCAGTATTTT | CASSVKLGVALDTQYF
NA | many | TRBJ2-3 | TRBV5-1 | TGCGCCAGCAGCTCGGACAAGGTGGCAGATACGCAGTATTTT | CASSSDKVADTQYF
TRBD1 | NA | TRBJ1-2 | TRBV6-4 | TGTGCCAGCCCGTCCCACCTCGGCAGGGGGTATGGCTACACCTTC | CASPSHLGRGYGYTF
TRBD2 | few | TRBJ2-3 | TRBV11-2 | TGTGCCAGCAGCTTAGATTTGTCTTGGACTAGCGGGAGTACAGATACGCAGTATTTT | CASSLDLSWTSGSTDTQYF
NA | NA | TRBJ2-1 | TRBV2 | TGTGCCACCCTTTACATCGCGGGGCAGTTCTTC | CATLYIAGQFF
NA | NA | TRBJ2-7 | TRBV7-2 | TGTGCCAGCAGCTCCTTTTTCTACGAGCAGTACTTC | CASSSFFYEQYF
TRBD1 | few | TRBJ1-2 | TRBV6-5 | TGTGCCAGCAGTTACCAAGGGGGCATTGGCTACACCTTC | CASSYQGGIGYTF
NA | many | TRBJ2-1 | TRBV7-2 | TGTGCCAGCAGACACCGGGGGAGACTGGGGTATGAGCAGTTCTTC | CASRHRGRLGYEQFF
TRBD1 | many | TRBJ2-7 | TRBV5-4 | TGTGCCAGCAGTCCTGACAGGGGGAGAAACTACGAGCAGTACTTC | CASSPDRGRNYEQYF
NA | many | TRBJ2-7 | TRBV7-9 | TGTGCCACCTCAAGGGGGGAGCAGTACTTC | CATSRGEQYF
TRBD2 | NA | TRBJ2-7 | TRBV6-1 | TGTGCCAGCAGTTCAGCGGGAGCCGTGCCCTACGAGCAGTACTTC | CASSSAGAVPYEQYF
TRBD2 | NA | TRBJ2-2 | TRBV20-1 | TGCAGTGCTAGTTTAGCGGGTGGGAGCAGGGAGCTGTTTTTT | CSASLAGGSRELFF
NA | many | TRBJ2-3 | TRBV7-9 | TGTGCCAGCACCAGTGGCCCAGATACGCAGTATTTT | CASTSGPDTQYF
NA | NA | TRBJ2-1 | TRBV7-2 | TGTGCCAGCAACGAATACAATGAGCAGTTCTTC | CASNEYNEQFF
NA | few | TRBJ1-1 | TRBV27 | TGTGCCAGCAGTCATAGGGGGGGAGGGACAGAAGCTTTCTTT | CASSHRGGGTEAFF
NA | many | TRBJ1-1 | TRBV9 | TGTGCCAGCAGCGTAGACTACAAGAACACTGAAGCTTTCTTT | CASSVDYKNTEAFF
NA | few | TRBJ2-3 | TRBV12-3/TRBV12-4 | TGTGCCAGCACCATTGGAGGGCTGGCGCAGTATTTT | CASTIGGLAQYF
NA | few | TRBJ1-3 | TRBV11-2 | TGTGCCAGCAGCGCCCTGACGGCCTCTGGAAACACCATATATTTT | CASSALTASGNTIYF
TRBD1 | few | TRBJ1-1 | TRBV6-5 | TGTGCCAGCAGTTACCGGACAGGGGGAGAGAACACTGAAGCTTTCTTT | CASSYRTGGENTEAFF
TRBD2 | few | TRBJ2-2 | TRBV6-1 | TGTGCCAGCAGTGACCTGGGAGGGTTTCAGATTCCCGGGGAGCTGTTTTTT | CASSDLGGFQIPGELFF
TRBD1 | many | TRBJ1-4 | TRBV28 | TGTGCCAGCTCAATTCCGGGACAGGGCGCGCGTAGTGAAAAACTGTTTTTT | CASSIPGQGARSEKLFF